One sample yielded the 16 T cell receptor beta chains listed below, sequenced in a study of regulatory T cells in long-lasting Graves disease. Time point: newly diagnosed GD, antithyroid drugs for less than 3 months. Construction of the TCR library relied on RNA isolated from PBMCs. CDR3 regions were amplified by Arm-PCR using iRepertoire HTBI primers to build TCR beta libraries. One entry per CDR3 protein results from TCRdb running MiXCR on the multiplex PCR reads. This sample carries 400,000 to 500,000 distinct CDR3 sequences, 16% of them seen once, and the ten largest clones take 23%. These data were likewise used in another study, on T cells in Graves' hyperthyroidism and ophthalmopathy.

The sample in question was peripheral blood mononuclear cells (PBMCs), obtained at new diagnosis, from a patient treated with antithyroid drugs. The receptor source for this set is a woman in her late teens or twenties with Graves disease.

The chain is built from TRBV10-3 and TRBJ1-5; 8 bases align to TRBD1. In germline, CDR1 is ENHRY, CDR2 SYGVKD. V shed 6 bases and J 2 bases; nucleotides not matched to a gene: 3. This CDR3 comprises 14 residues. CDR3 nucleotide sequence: TGTGCCATCAGGGGGACAGGCGGCAATCAGCCCCAGCATTTT. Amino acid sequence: CAIRGTGGNQPQHF.

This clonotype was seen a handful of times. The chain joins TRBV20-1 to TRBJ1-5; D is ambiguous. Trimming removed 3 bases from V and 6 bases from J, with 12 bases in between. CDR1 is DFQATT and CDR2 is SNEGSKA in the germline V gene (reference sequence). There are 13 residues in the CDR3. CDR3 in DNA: TGCAGTGCTAGCATCACAGTTAGTCAGCCCCAGCATTTT. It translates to CSASITVSQPQHF.

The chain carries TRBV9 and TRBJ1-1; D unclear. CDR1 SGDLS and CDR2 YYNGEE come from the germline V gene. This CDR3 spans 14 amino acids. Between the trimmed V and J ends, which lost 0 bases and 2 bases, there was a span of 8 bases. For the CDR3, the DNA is TGTGCCAGCAGCGTAGATCCACGAAACACTGAAGCTTTCTTT. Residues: CASSVDPRNTEAFF. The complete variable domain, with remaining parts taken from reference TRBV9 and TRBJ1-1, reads DSGVTQTPKHLITATGQRVTLRCSPRSGDLSVYWYQQSLDQGLQFLIQYYNGEERAKGNILERFSAQQFPDLHSELNLSSLELGDSALYFCASSVDPRNTEAFFGQGTRLTVV.

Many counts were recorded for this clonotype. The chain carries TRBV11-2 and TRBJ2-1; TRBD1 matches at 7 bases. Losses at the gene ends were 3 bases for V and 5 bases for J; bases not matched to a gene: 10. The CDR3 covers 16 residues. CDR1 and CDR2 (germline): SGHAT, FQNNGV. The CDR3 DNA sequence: TGTGCCAGCAGCTTCACGACAGGGAAGTCGGACAATGAGCAGTTCTTC. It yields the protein CASSFTTGKSDNEQFF.

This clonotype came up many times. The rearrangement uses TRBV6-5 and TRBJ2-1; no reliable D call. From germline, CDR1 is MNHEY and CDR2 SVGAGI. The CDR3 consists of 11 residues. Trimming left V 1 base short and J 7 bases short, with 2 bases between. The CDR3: CASSYLNEQFF. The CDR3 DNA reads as TGTGCCAGCAGTTACTTGAATGAGCAGTTCTTC.

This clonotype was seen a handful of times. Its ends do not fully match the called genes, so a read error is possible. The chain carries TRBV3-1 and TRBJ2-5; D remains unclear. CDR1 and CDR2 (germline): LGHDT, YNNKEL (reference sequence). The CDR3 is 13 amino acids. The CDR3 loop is CASRQVPEETQYF. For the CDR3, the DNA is TGTGCCAGCAGGCAAGTCCCCGAAGAGACCCAGTACTTC.

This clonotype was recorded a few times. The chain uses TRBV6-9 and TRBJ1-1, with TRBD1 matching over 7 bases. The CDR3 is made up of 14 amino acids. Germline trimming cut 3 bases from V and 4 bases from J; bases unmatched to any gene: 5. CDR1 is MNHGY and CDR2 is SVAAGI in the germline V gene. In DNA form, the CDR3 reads TGTGCCAGCAGTTACCTACAGGGGTCCACTGAAGCTTTCTTT. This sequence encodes CASSYLQGSTEAFF.

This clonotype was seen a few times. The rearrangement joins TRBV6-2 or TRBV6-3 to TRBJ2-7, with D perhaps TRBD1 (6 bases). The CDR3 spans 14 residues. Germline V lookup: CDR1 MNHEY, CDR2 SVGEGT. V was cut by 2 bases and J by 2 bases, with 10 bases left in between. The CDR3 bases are TGTGCCAGCAGTTACGCAGGGGCCGCCTACGAGCAGTACTTC. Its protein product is CASSYAGAAYEQYF.

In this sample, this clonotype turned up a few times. CDR3 nucleotide sequence: TGTGCCAGCAGCCAAGGGGCTTTAGCGGGAGCCCGATCGGCGACCCAGTACTTC. Amino acid sequence: CASSQGALAGARSATQYF. The chain is built from TRBV3-1 and TRBJ2-5; the match to TRBD2 covers 9 bases. The germline V gene has CDR1 LGHDT and CDR2 YNNKEL (reference sequence). The CDR3 is 18 amino acids. V trimming: 1 base; J trimming: 7 bases; junction bases outside the gene matches: 16.

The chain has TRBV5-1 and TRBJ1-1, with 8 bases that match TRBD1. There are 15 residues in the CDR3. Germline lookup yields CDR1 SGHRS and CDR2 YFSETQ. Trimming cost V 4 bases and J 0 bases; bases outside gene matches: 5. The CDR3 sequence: CASSPQTGVNTEAFF. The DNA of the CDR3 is TGCGCCAGCAGCCCCCAGACAGGGGTGAACACTGAAGCTTTCTTT.

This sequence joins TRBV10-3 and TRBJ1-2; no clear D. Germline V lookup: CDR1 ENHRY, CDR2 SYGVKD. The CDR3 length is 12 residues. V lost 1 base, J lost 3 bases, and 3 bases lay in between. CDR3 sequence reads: CAISEFDYGYTF. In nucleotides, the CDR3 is TGTGCCATCAGTGAGTTTGACTATGGCTACACCTTC.

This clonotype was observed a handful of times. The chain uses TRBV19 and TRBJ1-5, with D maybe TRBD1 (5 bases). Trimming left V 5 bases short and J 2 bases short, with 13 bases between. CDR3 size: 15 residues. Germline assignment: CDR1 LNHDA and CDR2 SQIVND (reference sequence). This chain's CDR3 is CASSDVGGGNQPQHF. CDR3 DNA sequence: TGTGCCAGTAGTGACGTGGGGGGGGGCAATCAGCCCCAGCATTTT.

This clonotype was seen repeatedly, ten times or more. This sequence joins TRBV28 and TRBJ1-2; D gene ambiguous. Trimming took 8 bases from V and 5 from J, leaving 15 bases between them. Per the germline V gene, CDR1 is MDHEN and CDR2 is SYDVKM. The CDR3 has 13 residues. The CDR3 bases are TGTGCCAGCGGCCTGAGGGAGGGTTATGGCTACACCTTC. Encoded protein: CASGLREGYGYTF.

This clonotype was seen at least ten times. Here the CDR3 reads CASSLLLTARQPQHF. The CDR3 nucleotides are TGTGCCAGCAGTTTATTGTTGACAGCGCGGCAGCCCCAGCATTTT. The chain joins TRBV28 to TRBJ1-5; TRBD1 might be the D (5 bases). V was clipped by 1 base and J by 7 bases, with 14 bases between them. CDR1 is MDHEN, CDR2 SYDVKM, per germline. The CDR3 is made up of 15 amino acids.

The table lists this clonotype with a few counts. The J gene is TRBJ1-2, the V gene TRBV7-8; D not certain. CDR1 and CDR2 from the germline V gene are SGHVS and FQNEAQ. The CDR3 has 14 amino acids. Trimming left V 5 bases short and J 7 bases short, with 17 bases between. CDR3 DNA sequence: TGTGCCAGCAGCCCCGAGCGGATCGGATTTGGCTACACCTTC. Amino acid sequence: CASSPERIGFGYTF.

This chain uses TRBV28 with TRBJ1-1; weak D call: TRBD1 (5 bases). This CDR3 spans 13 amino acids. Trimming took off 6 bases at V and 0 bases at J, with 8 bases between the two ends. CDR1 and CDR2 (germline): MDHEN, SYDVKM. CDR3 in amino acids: CASRGPLNTEAFF. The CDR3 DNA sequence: TGTGCCAGCAGGGGGCCATTGAACACTGAAGCTTTCTTT.